This T cell receptor beta chain was captured in a study of liver allograft versus peripheral blood T cells. Turning to the study itself: Peripheral blood of the recipients supplied T cell receptor repertoires that were compared with those in transplanted livers.

A single record per CDR3 protein comes from TCRdb applying MiXCR to the reads. The sample holds about 8,600 distinct CDR3 sequences, 16% seen once. The germline V gene has CDR1 LNHDA and CDR2 SQIVND (reference sequence). With 5 bases removed from V and 4 bases from J, the gap between germline ends came to 11 bases. CDR3 length equals 14 residues. This clonotype appeared many times. The V gene is TRBV19, the J gene TRBJ2-2; no reliable D call. This TCR came from a human patient who had a liver transplant. Some T cells may possibly be graft donor cells. The CDR3 loop is CASSAPVTTGELFF. In DNA form, the CDR3 reads TGTGCCAGTAGTGCTCCTGTTACCACCGGGGAGCTGTTTTTT.